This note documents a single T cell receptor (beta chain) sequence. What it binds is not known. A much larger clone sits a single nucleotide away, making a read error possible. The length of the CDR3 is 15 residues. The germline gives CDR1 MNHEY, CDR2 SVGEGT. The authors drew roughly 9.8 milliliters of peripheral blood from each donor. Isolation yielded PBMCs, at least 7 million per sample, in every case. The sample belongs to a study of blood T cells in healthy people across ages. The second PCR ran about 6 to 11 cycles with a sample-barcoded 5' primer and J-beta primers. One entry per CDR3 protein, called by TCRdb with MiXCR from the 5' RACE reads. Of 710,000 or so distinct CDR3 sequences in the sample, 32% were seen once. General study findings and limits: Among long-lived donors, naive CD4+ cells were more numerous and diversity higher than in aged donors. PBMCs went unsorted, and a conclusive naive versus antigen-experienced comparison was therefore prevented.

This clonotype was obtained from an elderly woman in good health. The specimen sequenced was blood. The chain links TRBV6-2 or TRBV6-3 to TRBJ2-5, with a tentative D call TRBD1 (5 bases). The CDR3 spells CASTNRGEPQETRYF. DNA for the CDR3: TGTGCCAGCACCAATAGGGGTGAACCGCAAGAGACCCGGTACTTC.